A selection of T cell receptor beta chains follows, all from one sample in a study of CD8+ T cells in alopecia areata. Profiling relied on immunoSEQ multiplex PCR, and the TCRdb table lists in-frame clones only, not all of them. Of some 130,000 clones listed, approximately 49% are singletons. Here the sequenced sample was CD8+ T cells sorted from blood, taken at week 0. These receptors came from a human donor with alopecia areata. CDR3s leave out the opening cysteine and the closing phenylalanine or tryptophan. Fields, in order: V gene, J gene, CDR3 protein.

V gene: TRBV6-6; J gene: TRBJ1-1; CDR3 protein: ASTLPDMNTEAF
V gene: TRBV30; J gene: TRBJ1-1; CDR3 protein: AWTPRVEGEAF
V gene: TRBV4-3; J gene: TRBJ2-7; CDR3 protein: ASSQDAQGPAYEQY
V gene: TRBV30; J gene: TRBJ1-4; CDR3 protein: AWSVLQGFGEKLF
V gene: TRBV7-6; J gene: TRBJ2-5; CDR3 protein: ASRPETGGWETQY
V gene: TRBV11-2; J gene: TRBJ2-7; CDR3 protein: ASGRGHLYEQY
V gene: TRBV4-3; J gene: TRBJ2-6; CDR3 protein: ASSQDDTGRSGANVLT
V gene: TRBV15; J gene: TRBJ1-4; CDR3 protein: ATNVGTGDEKLF
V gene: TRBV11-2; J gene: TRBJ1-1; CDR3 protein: ASSWGQLNTEAF
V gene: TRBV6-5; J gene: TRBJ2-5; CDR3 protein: ASSYSREYQETQY
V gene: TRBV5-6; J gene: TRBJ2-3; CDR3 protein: ASSLGLAGLTDTQY
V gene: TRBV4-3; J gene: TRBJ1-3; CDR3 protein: ASRVEWSSGNTIY
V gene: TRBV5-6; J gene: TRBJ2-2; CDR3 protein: ASSLGRNTGELF
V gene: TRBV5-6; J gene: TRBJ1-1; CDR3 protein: ASSLALTEAF
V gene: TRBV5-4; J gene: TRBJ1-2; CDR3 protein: ASSPQGAYGYT
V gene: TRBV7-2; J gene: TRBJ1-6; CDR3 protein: ASSPRDRTSSPLH
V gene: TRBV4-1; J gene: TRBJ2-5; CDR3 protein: ASSLRLEGTQY
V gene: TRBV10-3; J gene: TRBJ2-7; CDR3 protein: AISTGGSYEQY
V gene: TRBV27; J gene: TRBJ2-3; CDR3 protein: ASSSPEGGSWGDTQY
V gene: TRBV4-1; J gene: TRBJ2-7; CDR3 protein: ASSPGQGPLYEQY
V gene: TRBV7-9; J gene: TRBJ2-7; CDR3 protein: ASRFMADDYEQY
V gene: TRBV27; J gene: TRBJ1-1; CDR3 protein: ASSSGQGLFTEAF
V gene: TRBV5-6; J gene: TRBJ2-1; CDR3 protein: ASRRAPEGNEQF
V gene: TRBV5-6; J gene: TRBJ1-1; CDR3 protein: ASSSSDIAEAF
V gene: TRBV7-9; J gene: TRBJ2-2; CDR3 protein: ASIIRGPGTGELF
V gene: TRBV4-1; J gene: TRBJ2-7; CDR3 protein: ASSAEIGTGPSVNLYEQY
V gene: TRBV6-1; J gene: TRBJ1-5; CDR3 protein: ASTAGDSNQPQH
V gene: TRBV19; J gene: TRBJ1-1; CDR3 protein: ASKQGNTEAF
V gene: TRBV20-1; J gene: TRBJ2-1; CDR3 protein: SAIDNEQF
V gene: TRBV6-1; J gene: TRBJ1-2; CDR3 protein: ASSESRGTIYGYT
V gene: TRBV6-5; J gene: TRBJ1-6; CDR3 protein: ASSYDNSPLH
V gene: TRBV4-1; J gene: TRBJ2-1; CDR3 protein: ASSGAGSSYNEQF